What follows are 4 T cell receptor beta chains derived from one specimen sequenced in a study of cytomegalovirus exposure and HLA in healthy donors. It was with 60 Vbeta and 13 Jbeta primers that the PCR ran. Produced via immunoSEQ multiplex PCR; TCRdb's table is partial and in-frame only. The sample holds about 100,000 clones; about three quarters are singletons and the top ten take roughly 7.1%. The sequenced material came from PBMCs. The source is a man aged 40-50 years in good health and CMV-seropositive.

This clone has a single count. The rearrangement links TRBV2 to TRBJ1-2; D is ambiguous. The CDR3 spans 12 residues. V was clipped by 6 bases and J by 4 bases, with 9 bases between them. The V gene's germline CDR1 is SNHLY and CDR2 FYNNEI. CDR3 DNA sequence: TGTGCCAGCAGCACAGAGCTCTATGGCTACACCTTC. Protein sequence: CASSTELYGYTF. Using reference TRBV2 and TRBJ1-2 for the parts outside the CDR3, the full variable domain is EPEVTQTPSHQVTQMGQEVILRCVPISNHLYFYWYRQILGQKVEFLVSFYNNEISEKSEIFDDQFSVERPDGSNFTLKIRSTKLEDSAMYFCASSTELYGYTFGSGTRLTVV.

This clone occurred a few times. This rearrangement joins TRBV29-1 to TRBJ2-1; the match to TRBD2 covers 8 bases. This CDR3 region has 15 residues. V shed 6 bases and J 0 bases; nucleotides not matched to a gene: 7. Germline CDR1 and CDR2: SQVTM and ANQGSEA. In DNA, the CDR3 is TGCAGCGTCGGCCAGACTAGCGACTCCTACAATGAGCAGTTCTTC. This gives the protein CSVGQTSDSYNEQFF.

V and J are TRBV28 and TRBJ2-7; possibly TRBD1 for D (6 bases). CDR3 size: 16 residues. The V and J ends lost 1 base and 5 bases respectively, with 18 bases between them. CDR1 and CDR2 from the germline V gene are MDHEN and SYDVKM. CDR3 sequence: CASSLSGGTKGDEQYF. The CDR3 nucleotides are TGTGCCAGCAGTTTATCGGGCGGCACAAAGGGGGACGAGCAGTACTTC.

V is TRBV21-1 and J is TRBJ2-5; the table's TRBD1 call for D was not verified on the DNA. The last part of the DNA fits TRBJ2-7 better; the J call may be wrong. TRBV21-1 constitutes a pseudogene. This CDR3 has 15 residues. The chain's CDR3 is CASSKGWDRVYEQYF. In DNA form, the CDR3 reads TGTGCCAGCAGCAAAGGGTGGGACAGGGTCTACGAGCAGTACTTC.